This T cell receptor (beta chain) is drawn from a study of OX40 agonist ivuxolimab in advanced cancers. In terms of the full investigation: Ivuxolimab was an agonistic, fully human IgG2 monoclonal antibody directed against OX40 (CD134), a costimulatory receptor. Intravenous ivuxolimab was administered to patients every 2 weeks at six dose levels: 0.01, 0.1, 0.3, 1.5, 3 and 10 mg/kg. Of the 50 to 55 dose-escalation patients, hepatocellular carcinoma was present in about 20, melanoma in around 15, renal cell carcinoma in 9 and head and neck cancer in 9. In the dose-escalation cohort, more than 75% of patients were male, and the mean age was roughly 60 years, with a range of about 23 to 85. Prior anti-PD-1, anti-PD-L1 or anti-CTLA-4 therapy was permitted, and checkpoint inhibitors had been received by under 50% of dose-escalation patients. Partial responses were achieved by three dose-escalation patients, of whom one had hepatocellular carcinoma and two had cutaneous melanoma. The point of sequencing TCRbeta in the periphery was to test whether ivuxolimab changed TCR sequence diversity and drove clonal T-cell expansion. The paper reports the monotherapy dose-escalation portion (N = 52 patients) of the phase I ivuxolimab trial. Beyond this particular receptor, the publication reports: Partial responders in the 0.1-3.0 mg/kg groups had among the lowest normalized peripheral clonal expansion, especially among CD8+ T cells. At doses of 0.1 to 3.0 mg/kg, clonal expansion of both CD4+ and CD8+ T cells in blood was seen between baseline and week 6. The antigen specificity of the peripheral T cells that underwent clonal expansion was not determined. After ivuxolimab, more expanded clones were found on average in CD8+ T cells than in CD4+ T cells. Low levels of normalized T-cell clonal expansion were also seen in some patients who did not respond.

The CDR3 covers 15 residues, taking in both the cysteine and the phenylalanine. Only the CDR3 portion is preserved as DNA: 45 bases, with reading frame beginning at the first base. CDR1 and CDR2 were assigned from the germline V gene as SGDLS and YYNGEE. V is pruned by 0 bases and J by 7 bases, leaving 4 bases of the junction without a gene match. The trial excluded patients who had a history of autoimmune disease or were on systemic immunosuppression. Peripheral blood for TCR sequencing was collected from all dose cohorts at baseline, on cycle 4 day 1, and on cycle 7 day 1. Samples came from an open-label, multicenter, first-in-human phase I dose-escalation trial of ivuxolimab. Adults with locally advanced or metastatic melanoma, renal cell, hepatocellular, or head and neck squamous cell carcinoma were enrolled in the trial. Before TCR sequencing, CD4+ and CD8+ T cells were separately sorted from peripheral blood.

Comment on this clone: Its recognized antigen is unknown. The record has no base qualities; no much larger clone is one base away.

Genomic DNA was isolated from the sorted cells so that the TCRbeta CDR3 region could be sequenced. The immunoSEQ Assay was used to sequence the TCRbeta CDR3 regions. TCRdb carries this immuneACCESS record with in-frame sequences only. Its versions omit some clonotypes, under half of them owing to an unresolved V gene in the studies checked, with the rest unexplained. The sample contains about 61,000 clones, around 91% of them found a single time. The ten largest make up over 15% of the sample. This specimen was CD4+ or CD8+ T cells sorted from blood, taken in a trial of the OX40 agonist ivuxolimab. Recombination linked TRBV9 to TRBJ2-1, with 10 bases in between that match TRBD2. This TCR came from an adult with an advanced solid tumor such as melanoma, head and neck, liver or kidney cancer. The nucleotide sequence reads as follows: TGTGCCAGCAGCGTAGCTAGCGGGAGTGGGAATGAGCAGTTCTTC. It is translated as CASSVASGSGNEQFF.